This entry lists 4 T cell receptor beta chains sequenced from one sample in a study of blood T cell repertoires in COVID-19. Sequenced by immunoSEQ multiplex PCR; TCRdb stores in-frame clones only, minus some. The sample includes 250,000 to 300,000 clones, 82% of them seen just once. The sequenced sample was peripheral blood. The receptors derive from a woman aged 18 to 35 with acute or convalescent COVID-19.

This CDR3 reads CASSHYIYTGTLSYEQYF. The CDR3 region has the DNA TGTGCCAGCAGCCACTACATTTATACAGGAACCCTCTCCTACGAGCAGTACTTC. The V gene is TRBV5-5, the J gene TRBJ2-7; D is possibly TRBD1 (5 bases). CDR1 is SGHKS and CDR2 is YYEKEE in the germline V gene (reference sequence). The CDR3 covers 18 residues. Trimming left V 4 bases short and J 0 bases short, with 23 bases between.

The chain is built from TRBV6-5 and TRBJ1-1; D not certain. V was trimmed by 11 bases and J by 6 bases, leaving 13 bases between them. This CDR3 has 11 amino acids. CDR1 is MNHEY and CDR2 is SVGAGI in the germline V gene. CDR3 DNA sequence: TGTGCCTCGGGAGTATTGCCTGAAGCTTTCTTT. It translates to CASGVLPEAFF.

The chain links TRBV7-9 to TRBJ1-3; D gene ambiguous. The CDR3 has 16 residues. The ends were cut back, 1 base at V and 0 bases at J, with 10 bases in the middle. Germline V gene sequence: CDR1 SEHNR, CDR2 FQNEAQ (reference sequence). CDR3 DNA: TGTGCCAGCAGCTTAGGGGCCAGAGCCTCTGGAAACACCATATATTTT. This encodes CASSLGARASGNTIYF. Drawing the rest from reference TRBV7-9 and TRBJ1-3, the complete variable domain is DTGVSQNPRHKITKRGQNVTFRCDPISEHNRLYWYRQTLGQGPEFLTYFQNEAQLEKSRLLSDRFSAERPKGSFSTLEIQRTEQGDSAMYLCASSLGARASGNTIYFGEGSWLTVV.

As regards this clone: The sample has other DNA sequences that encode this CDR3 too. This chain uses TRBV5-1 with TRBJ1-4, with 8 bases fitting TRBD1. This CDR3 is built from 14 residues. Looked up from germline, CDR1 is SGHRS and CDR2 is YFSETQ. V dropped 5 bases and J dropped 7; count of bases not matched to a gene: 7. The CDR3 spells CASSYGQGGEKLFF. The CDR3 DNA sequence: TGCGCCAGCAGTTATGGACAGGGAGGTGAAAAACTGTTTTTT.